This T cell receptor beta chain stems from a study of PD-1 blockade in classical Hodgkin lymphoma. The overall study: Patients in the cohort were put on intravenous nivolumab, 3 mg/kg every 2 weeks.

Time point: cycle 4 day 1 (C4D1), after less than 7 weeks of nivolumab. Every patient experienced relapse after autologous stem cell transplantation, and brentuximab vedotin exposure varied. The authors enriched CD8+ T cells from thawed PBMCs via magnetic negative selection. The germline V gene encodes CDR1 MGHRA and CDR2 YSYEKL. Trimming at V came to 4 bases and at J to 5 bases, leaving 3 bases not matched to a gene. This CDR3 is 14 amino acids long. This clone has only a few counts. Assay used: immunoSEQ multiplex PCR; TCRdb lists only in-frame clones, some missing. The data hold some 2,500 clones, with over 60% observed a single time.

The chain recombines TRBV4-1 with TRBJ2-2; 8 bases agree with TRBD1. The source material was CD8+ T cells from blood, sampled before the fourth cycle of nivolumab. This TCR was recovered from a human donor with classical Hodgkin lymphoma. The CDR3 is CASSLRTGTGELFF. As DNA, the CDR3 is TGCGCCAGCAGCCTAAGGACAGGGACCGGGGAGCTGTTTTTT.